This T cell receptor beta chain is drawn from a study of OX40 agonist ivuxolimab in advanced cancers. Study-level findings and limits: Circulating CD4+ and CD8+ T cells showed clonal expansion by week 6 at 0.1 to 3.0 mg/kg.

Germline V gene lookup returns CDR1 SGHRS and CDR2 YFSETQ. CDR3 length equals 18 residues. Trimming shortened V by 0 bases and J by 0 bases, and 18 bases separated the two germline ends. Systemic immunosuppression or autoimmune disease history was grounds to exclude patients. For this clone: Its antigen is not identified.

TCRdb's table, derived via immunoSEQ multiplex PCR, lists solely in-frame clones and lacks some. The table lists some 40,000 clones, around 90% of them singletons, with under 30% in the top ten. The sequence was obtained from an adult with an advanced solid tumor such as melanoma, head and neck, liver or kidney cancer. The chain uses TRBV5-1 and TRBJ1-1, with D possibly being TRBD1 (5 bases). This specimen consisted of CD4+ or CD8+ T cells sorted from blood, obtained in a trial of the OX40 agonist ivuxolimab. CDR3: CASSLVGGVEQMNTEAFF. The CDR3 DNA reads TGCGCCAGCAGCTTGGTTGGAGGGGTGGAACAGATGAACACTGAAGCTTTCTTT. The full variable domain, its missing parts supplied by reference TRBV5-1 and TRBJ1-1, is KAGVTQTPRYLIKTRGQQVTLSCSPISGHRSVSWYQQTPGQGLQFLFEYFSETQRNKGNFPGRFSGRQFSNSRSEMNVSTLELGDSALYLCASSLVGGVEQMNTEAFFGQGTRLTVV.